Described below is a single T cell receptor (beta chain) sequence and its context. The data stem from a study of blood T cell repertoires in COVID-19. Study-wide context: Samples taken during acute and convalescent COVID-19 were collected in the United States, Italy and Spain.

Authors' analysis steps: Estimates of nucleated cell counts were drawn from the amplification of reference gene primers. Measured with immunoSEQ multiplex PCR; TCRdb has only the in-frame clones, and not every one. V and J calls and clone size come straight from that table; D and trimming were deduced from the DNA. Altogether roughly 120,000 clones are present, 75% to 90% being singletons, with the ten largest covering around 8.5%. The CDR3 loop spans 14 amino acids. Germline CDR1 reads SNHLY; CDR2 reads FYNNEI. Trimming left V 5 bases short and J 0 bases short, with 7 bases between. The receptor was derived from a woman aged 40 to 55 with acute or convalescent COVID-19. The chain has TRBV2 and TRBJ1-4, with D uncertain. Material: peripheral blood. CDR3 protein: CASSFTPTNEKLFF. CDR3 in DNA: TGTGCCAGCAGTTTCACACCAACTAATGAAAAACTGTTTTTT.